Sequencing of this T cell receptor beta chain was carried out in a study of long-term antiretroviral therapy in people with HIV. Sequencing used immunoSEQ v3.0 at survey level. Repertoires were generated with immunoSEQ multiplex PCR, while TCRdb's copy carries only in-frame clones and drops some. The sample records some 16,000 clones, about 95% being singletons. The sequence came from a young man with HIV. The specimen was unsorted PBMCs, collected approximately 11 years after starting antiretroviral therapy.

The CDR3 region has the DNA TGTGCCTGGATGGGGGGGTCTTTGCCTGGAAACACCATATATTTT. This codes for CAWMGGSLPGNTIYF. This sequence joins TRBV30 and TRBJ1-3; TRBD1 might be the D (5 bases). CDR1 is GTSNPN, CDR2 SVGIG, per germline (reference sequence). V lost 4 bases, J lost 2 bases, and 15 bases lay in between. There are 15 residues in the CDR3.